The clone carrying this TCR beta chain was counted at least ten times. Its antigen is not known. One entry per CDR3 protein results from TCRdb running MiXCR on the reads. The sample gives 290,000 or so distinct CDR3 sequences, about 9.1% of which show up once; more than 2.5% is in the top ten. These data come from a study of T cell repertoires in cytomegalovirus infection. Across the study: Matching HLA type, along with CMV infection, was indicated by public TCR beta signatures. Points from the study as a whole: The response measured ex vivo was dominated by TCR beta clonotypes (HLA-C-restricted and CMV-specific). Cumulated frequencies of public TCR beta families served to identify carriers of CMV plus the relevant HLA.

Germline values: CDR1 LGHNA, CDR2 YNFKEQ. This CDR3 region has 16 residues. Deletions cut 0 bases from V and 5 bases from J, with 16 bases between. This chain links TRBV4-2 with TRBJ1-2; D is perhaps TRBD1 (5 bases). This receptor was taken from a human donor in good health (CMV status not recorded). Some clones in this sample may be carry-over from other donors' samples. Sample: PBMCs. CDR3 protein: CASSQDSRAQGYGYTF. The DNA of the CDR3 is TGTGCCAGCAGCCAAGATTCCAGGGCTCAGGGATATGGCTACACCTTC.